This TCR beta chain was sequenced in a study of TIL therapy for anti-PD-1-resistant metastatic lung cancer. Looking at the study overall: By whole-exome sequencing, median non-synonymous tumor mutation burden was less than 1.6 mutations per megabase.

In regard to this clone: The antigen remains unidentified.

Study-level results: The baseline peripheral repertoire was partially replaced by infused TIL clonotypes that later decayed.

The libraries were made with immunoSEQ v3. Libraries were sequenced to some 2 million read pairs (survey) or roughly 4.5-6.5 million (deep). TCRdb's copy holds only in-frame clones and misses some; the assay was immunoSEQ multiplex PCR. The sample holds more than 9,500 clones, 80% seen once. The time point denotes: pre-treatment sample, taken before nivolumab and TIL therapy. Enrollment ran from October 2017 to early 2020. The CDR3 contains 13 residues. Germline CDR1 reads SEHNR; CDR2 reads FQNEAQ (reference sequence). Trimming pared 3 bases from V and 0 bases from J, leaving 5 bases between. Sample: blood, taken at baseline. V gene TRBV7-9 combines with J gene TRBJ1-1; D is unclear. This TCR was recovered from a person between 25 and 79 years old with non-small cell lung cancer. The CDR3 nucleotides are TGTGCCAGCAGCTTTGAACTGAACACTGAAGCTTTCTTT. Encoded protein: CASSFELNTEAFF.